The TCR beta chain under discussion was sequenced for a study of somatic mutations in cytotoxic T cells in rheumatoid arthritis. For the study at large: Certain V beta antibody-stained T-cell populations, V beta1+ cells sequenced for TCRB among them, were flow-sorted to nearly 100% purity. Points from the study as a whole: Measured CD8+ T-cell clonality, a value compared between rheumatoid arthritis patients and age-matched healthy controls, did not differ significantly.

Generated by immunoSEQ multiplex PCR, the TCRdb table keeps only in-frame clones and is missing some. The sample lists 8,000 to 8,500 clones, approximately 68% occurring once. Germline V gene lookup returns CDR1 SGDLS and CDR2 YYNGEE. The CDR3 has 16 amino acids. The trim removed 4 bases at V and 3 bases at J, leaving 7 bases unmatched. Remarks on this clone: Antigen specificity is unknown.

The chain uses TRBV9 and TRBJ1-5; 10 bases map to TRBD1. The source is an adult with rheumatoid arthritis. Specimen: CD8+ T cells sorted from blood. CDR3 coding DNA: TGTGCCAGCAGCATCCGGGACAGGGGCAACAATCAGCCCCAGCATTTT. It codes for CASSIRDRGNNQPQHF.